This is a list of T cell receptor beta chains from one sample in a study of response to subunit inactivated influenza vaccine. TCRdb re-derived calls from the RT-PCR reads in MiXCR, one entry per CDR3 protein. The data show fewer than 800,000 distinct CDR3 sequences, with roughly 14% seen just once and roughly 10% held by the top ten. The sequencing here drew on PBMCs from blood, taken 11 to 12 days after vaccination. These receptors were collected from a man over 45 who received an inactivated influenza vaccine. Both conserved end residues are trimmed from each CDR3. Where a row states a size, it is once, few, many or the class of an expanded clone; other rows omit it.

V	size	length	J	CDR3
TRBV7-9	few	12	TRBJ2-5	ASSPLAVWETQY
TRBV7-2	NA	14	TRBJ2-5	ASSLASWYQQETQY
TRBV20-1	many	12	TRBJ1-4	SASSGGWDEKLF
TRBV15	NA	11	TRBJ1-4	ATSRGVGEKLF
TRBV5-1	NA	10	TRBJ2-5	ASGPRPGAQY
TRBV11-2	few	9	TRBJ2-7	ASSLEGRQY
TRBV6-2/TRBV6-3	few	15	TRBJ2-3	ASSYLGLAERTDTQY
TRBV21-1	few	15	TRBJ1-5	ASSRDRENLSNQPQH
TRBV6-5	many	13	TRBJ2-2	ASSYSTQLTGELF
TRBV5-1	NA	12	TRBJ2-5	ASSRSGFQETQY
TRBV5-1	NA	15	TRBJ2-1	ASSLAGWASLYNEQF
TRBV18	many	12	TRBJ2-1	ASSFRDGYNEQF
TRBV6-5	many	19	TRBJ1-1	ASSYLRWDRDSRERDTEAF
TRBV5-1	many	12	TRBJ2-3	ASSPERGADTQY
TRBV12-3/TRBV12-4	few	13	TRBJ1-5	ASSSRQGVNQPQH
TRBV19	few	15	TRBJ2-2	ASSKFFAGGLSGELF
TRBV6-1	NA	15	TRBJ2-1	ASSGNRGLHYNNEQF
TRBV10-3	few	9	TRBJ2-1	AISDSYEQF
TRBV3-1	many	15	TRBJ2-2	ASSPRTSLTNTGELF
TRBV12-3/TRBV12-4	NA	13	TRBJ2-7	ASSPRTGYLGEQY
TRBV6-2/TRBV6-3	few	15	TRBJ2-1	ASRNSGRALPINEQF
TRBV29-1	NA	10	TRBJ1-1	SVNRGRGEAF
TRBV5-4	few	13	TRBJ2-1	ASSLWGGSYNEQF
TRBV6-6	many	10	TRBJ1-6	ASSYWDSPLH
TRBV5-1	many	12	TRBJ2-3	ASSSTSGTDTQY
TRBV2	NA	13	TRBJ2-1	ASSGGQSSYNEQF
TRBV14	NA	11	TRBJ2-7	ASSQVRQGEQY
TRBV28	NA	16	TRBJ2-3	ASGRTAGGGGGTDTQY
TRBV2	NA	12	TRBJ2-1	ASSSQGEMAEQF
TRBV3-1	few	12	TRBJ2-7	ASSQAGTTGRQY
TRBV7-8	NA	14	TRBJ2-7	ASSLRDGRSSYEQY
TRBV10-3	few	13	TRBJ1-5	AISSTGEGNQPQH
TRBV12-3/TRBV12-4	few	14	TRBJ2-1	ASSPRGYLSYNEQF
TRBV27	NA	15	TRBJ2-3	ASSLSFNVISTDTQY
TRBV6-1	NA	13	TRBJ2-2	ASCTSVGNTGELF
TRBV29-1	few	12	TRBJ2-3	SVVQGGPRDTQY
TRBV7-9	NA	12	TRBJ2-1	ASSQRDGYNEQF
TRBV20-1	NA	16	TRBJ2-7	SARSPPRGMANSYEQY
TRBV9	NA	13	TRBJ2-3	ASSVTSGSTDTQY
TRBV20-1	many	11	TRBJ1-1	SARGQGRTEAF
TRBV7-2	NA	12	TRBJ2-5	ASSRLSWQETQY
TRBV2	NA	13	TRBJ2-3	ASSDPSGDTDTQY
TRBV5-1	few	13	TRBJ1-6	ASSSGLDRNSPLH
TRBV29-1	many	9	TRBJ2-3	SAEQGATQY
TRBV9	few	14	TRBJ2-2	ASSGNPADNTGELF
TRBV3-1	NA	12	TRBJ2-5	ASSRSGQQETQY
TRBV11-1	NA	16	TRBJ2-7	ASSLARLPLAKKYEQY